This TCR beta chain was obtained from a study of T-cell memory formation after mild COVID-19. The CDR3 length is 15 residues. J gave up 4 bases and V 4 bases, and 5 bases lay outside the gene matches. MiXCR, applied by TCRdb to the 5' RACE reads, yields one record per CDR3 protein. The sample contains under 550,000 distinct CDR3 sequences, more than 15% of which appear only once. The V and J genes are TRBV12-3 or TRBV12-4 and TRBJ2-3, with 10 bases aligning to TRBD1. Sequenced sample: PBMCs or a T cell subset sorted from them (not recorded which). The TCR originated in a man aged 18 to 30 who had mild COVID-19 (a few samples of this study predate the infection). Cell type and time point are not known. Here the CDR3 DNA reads TGTGCCAGCAGTTCCTCCGGGACAGGGGCAGATACGCAGTATTTT. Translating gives CASSSSGTGADTQYF.